Sequencing of this TCR beta chain was carried out in a study of T cells in Graves' hyperthyroidism and ophthalmopathy. A NOSPECS grade of at least 4, a Clinical Activity Score of at least 3 and duration under 3 months were recorded in ophthalmopathy patients. Researchers amplified the TCR beta CDR3 regions from RNA transcripts. Using the HTBI primer set, a first-round RT-PCR was run on the TCR CDR3. TCRdb itself ran the multiplex PCR reads through MiXCR, one entry per CDR3 protein. Of approximately 330,000 distinct CDR3 sequences listed, roughly 13% are singletons. This clonotype was found many times. The V and J ends lost 5 bases and 9 bases respectively, with 14 bases between them. This CDR3 has 12 residues. Germline V gene sequence: CDR1 LNHNV, CDR2 YYDKDF (reference sequence).

The origin of this receptor is a woman aged 40-49 years with Graves' ophthalmopathy. Input material: blood. The chain employs TRBV15 and TRBJ2-7; no clear D gene. DNA of the CDR3: TGTGCCACCAGCCAAGACTTAGCAAGGCAGTACTTC. Translation: CATSQDLARQYF.